Shown below are 17 T cell receptor beta chains from a single sample sequenced in a study of shared clonotypes between healthy human individuals. Clones were sequenced by immunoSEQ multiplex PCR, and TCRdb holds only the in-frame ones, with some missing. The sample holds under 1,900,000 clones, approximately 98.5% seen once. Sequenced: naive CD4+ T cells sorted from blood. The subset: CD45RA+ positively selected. The receptor set was obtained from a man aged 25-40 years in good health.

The CDR3: CASKLRPSNQPQHF. CDR3 bases: TGTGCCAGCAAGTTGCGTCCGTCCAATCAGCCCCAGCATTTT. This chain uses TRBV6-5 with TRBJ1-5; D not certain. Germline V CDR1 and CDR2: MNHEY, SVGAGI. This CDR3 is 14 amino acids long. V was shortened by 7 bases and J by 3 bases, with 13 bases between the two germline ends.

The rearrangement links TRBV28 to TRBJ1-2; no firm D call. This CDR3 is 14 amino acids long. Germline CDR1 reads MDHEN; CDR2 reads SYDVKM. The V and J ends lost 2 bases and 3 bases respectively, with 10 bases between them. The CDR3 protein is CASSLPPGYYGYTF. The CDR3 bases are TGTGCCAGCAGTTTACCCCCAGGTTACTATGGCTACACCTTC.

This chain uses TRBV19 with TRBJ2-1, with D possibly TRBD1 on 6 matching bases. The CDR3 consists of 14 residues. Germline CDR1 reads LNHDA; CDR2 reads SQIVND (reference sequence). The germline V and J ends were trimmed by 6 bases and 6 bases, with 15 bases remaining between them. Here the CDR3 reads CASRDRLRRNEQFF. CDR3 DNA: TGTGCCAGTAGGGACAGACTACGACGCAATGAGCAGTTCTTC. Complete variable domain (other parts from reference TRBV19 and TRBJ2-1): DGGITQSPKYLFRKEGQNVTLSCEQNLNHDAMYWYRQDPGQGLRLIYYSQIVNDFQKGDIAEGYSVSREKKESFPLTVTSAQKNPTAFYLCASRDRLRRNEQFFGPGTRLTVL.

This chain links TRBV28 with TRBJ1-1; unclear D gene. The germline V gene encodes CDR1 MDHEN and CDR2 SYDVKM. Trimming took off 6 bases at V and 0 bases at J, with 14 bases between the two ends. The length of the CDR3 is 15 residues. The chain's CDR3 is CASRVAAKMNTEAFF. The DNA of the CDR3 is TGTGCCAGCAGGGTGGCAGCCAAGATGAACACTGAAGCTTTCTTT.

The V gene is TRBV4-1, the J gene TRBJ2-7, with a weak D call TRBD2 (5 bases). V lost 4 bases and J 5 bases, leaving 6 bases between the germline ends. The CDR3 totals 11 residues. Germline V gene lookup returns CDR1 MGHRA and CDR2 YSYEKL. CDR3: CASSRADEQYF. Here the CDR3 DNA reads TGCGCCAGCAGCCGAGCGGACGAGCAGTACTTC.

This chain uses TRBV28 with TRBJ2-3; no clear D. The germline V gene encodes CDR1 MDHEN and CDR2 SYDVKM. This CDR3 has 12 residues. V shed 3 bases and J shed 6 bases, with 7 bases lying between them. DNA for the CDR3: TGTGCCAGCAGTTTCTACTACGATACGCAGTATTTT. It yields the protein CASSFYYDTQYF. The complete variable domain, with remaining parts taken from reference TRBV28 and TRBJ2-3, reads DVKVTQSSRYLVKRTGEKVFLECVQDMDHENMFWYRQDPGLGLRLIYFSYDVKMKEKGDIPEGYSVSREKKERFSLILESASTNQTSMYLCASSFYYDTQYFGPGTRLTVL.

This chain connects TRBV29-1 to TRBJ2-3, with TRBD2 matching 7 bases. V lost 2 bases and J lost 5; bases outside the gene matches: 4. The germline V gene encodes CDR1 SQVTM and CDR2 ANQGSEA. The CDR3 consists of 13 residues. The CDR3 coding sequence is TGCAGCGTTGAATACGGGGGGAGAGATACGCAGTATTTT. This translates into CSVEYGGRDTQYF.

This chain uses TRBV15 with TRBJ2-1; 7 nucleotides match TRBD2. Germline V lookup: CDR1 LNHNV, CDR2 YYDKDF (reference sequence). J gave up 9 bases and V 6 bases, and 17 bases lay outside the gene matches. This CDR3 region has 16 residues. CDR3 DNA: TGTGCCACCAGTGGGTGGGGGAGGGGAGTACAAGTTGAGCAGTTCTTC. It encodes CATSGWGRGVQVEQFF. Full variable domain (rest looked up from reference TRBV15 and TRBJ2-1): DAMVIQNPRYQVTQFGKPVTLSCSQTLNHNVMYWYQQKSSQAPKLLFHYYDKDFNNEADTPDNFQSRRPNTSFCFLDIRSPGLGDTAMYLCATSGWGRGVQVEQFFGPGTRLTVL.

Concerning this clone itself: The same CDR3 also results from other DNA sequences found in this sample. The rearrangement links TRBV18 to TRBJ1-1; D perhaps matches TRBD1 (5 bases). This CDR3 has 15 residues. V was clipped by 1 base and J by 4 bases, with 13 bases between them. Germline assignment: CDR1 KGHSH and CDR2 LQKENI. The CDR3 region is CASSPLGVGGTEAFF. The DNA of the CDR3 is TGTGCCAGCTCACCACTGGGGGTTGGGGGCACTGAAGCTTTCTTT.

The rearrangement joins TRBV30 to TRBJ1-1, with D perhaps TRBD1 (5 bases). This CDR3 spans 17 amino acids. The V end was cut by 4 bases, the J end by 2 bases, with 23 bases between. Germline-derived CDR1 and CDR2 are GTSNPN and SVGIG (reference sequence). In DNA form, the CDR3 reads TGTGCCTGGAATACCCTCCTGCGGGGGGGGACCAACACTGAAGCTTTCTTT. This translates into CAWNTLLRGGTNTEAFF.

The chain uses TRBV28 and TRBJ1-5; D gene unclear. CDR1 MDHEN and CDR2 SYDVKM come from the germline V gene. The CDR3 contains 13 residues. Trimming cost V 6 bases and J 5 bases, with 11 bases left between them. CDR3 in amino acids: CASRAVLYQPQHF. The CDR3 bases are TGTGCCAGCAGGGCGGTTCTATATCAGCCCCAGCATTTT. Based on the CDR3 plus reference TRBV28 and TRBJ1-5, the full variable domain is DVKVTQSSRYLVKRTGEKVFLECVQDMDHENMFWYRQDPGLGLRLIYFSYDVKMKEKGDIPEGYSVSREKKERFSLILESASTNQTSMYLCASRAVLYQPQHFGDGTRLSIL.

The V call is TRBV7-8, the J call TRBJ1-5; D perhaps matches TRBD1 (5 bases). This CDR3 is built from 18 residues. CDR1 is SGHVS, CDR2 FQNEAQ, per germline. V was cut by 0 bases and J by 0 bases, with 15 bases left in between. The CDR3 DNA reads TGTGCCAGCAGCTTAGCGCCGGGACTCATCACTAGCAATCAGCCCCAGCATTTT. This translates into CASSLAPGLITSNQPQHF.

The V call is TRBV7-9, the J call TRBJ2-7; 11 bases align to TRBD2. The CDR3 is 15 residues long. The germline V gene encodes CDR1 SEHNR and CDR2 FQNEAQ (reference sequence). Trimming removed 2 bases from V and 6 bases from J; junction bases left unmatched: 6. Written as DNA, the CDR3 is TGTGCCAGCAGCTTAACTCTAGCGGGAGGCCCCGAGCAGTACTTC. It yields the protein CASSLTLAGGPEQYF.

The V call is TRBV28, the J call TRBJ1-5; TRBD1 matches at 9 bases. The CDR3 spans 14 residues. Per germline, CDR1 MDHEN and CDR2 SYDVKM. V trimming: 5 bases; J trimming: 6 bases; junction bases outside the gene matches: 5. The CDR3 region has the DNA TGTGCCAGCAGTAGGACAGGGGACCGTCAGCCCCAGCATTTT. The encoded protein is CASSRTGDRQPQHF.

J is TRBJ1-1 and V is TRBV18; D gene ambiguous. This CDR3 comprises 14 residues. Per the germline V gene, CDR1 is KGHSH and CDR2 is LQKENI. Trimming removed 1 base at V and 4 bases at J, with 10 bases between. Written as DNA, the CDR3 is TGTGCCAGCTCACCACTGATGGATTCCACTGAAGCTTTCTTT. It codes for CASSPLMDSTEAFF.

The V call is TRBV18, the J call TRBJ2-2; the match to TRBD1 covers 8 bases. Unmatched junction bases numbered 10, after V lost 8 bases and J lost 5 bases. The CDR3 consists of 15 residues. Looked up from germline, CDR1 is KGHSH and CDR2 is LQKENI. The CDR3 bases are TGTGCCAGCACCAAGGACAGGGTCGGAACCGGGGAGCTGTTTTTT. This codes for CASTKDRVGTGELFF.

V usage is TRBV10-3 and J usage is TRBJ2-7; the match to TRBD1 covers 7 bases. V was pared by 9 bases and J by 5 bases, with 13 bases of the junction left unmatched. The germline V gene encodes CDR1 ENHRY and CDR2 SYGVKD. CDR3 length: 14 amino acids. CDR3: CAITEDRASNEQYF. CDR3 DNA: TGTGCCATTACAGAAGACAGGGCAAGTAACGAGCAGTACTTC.